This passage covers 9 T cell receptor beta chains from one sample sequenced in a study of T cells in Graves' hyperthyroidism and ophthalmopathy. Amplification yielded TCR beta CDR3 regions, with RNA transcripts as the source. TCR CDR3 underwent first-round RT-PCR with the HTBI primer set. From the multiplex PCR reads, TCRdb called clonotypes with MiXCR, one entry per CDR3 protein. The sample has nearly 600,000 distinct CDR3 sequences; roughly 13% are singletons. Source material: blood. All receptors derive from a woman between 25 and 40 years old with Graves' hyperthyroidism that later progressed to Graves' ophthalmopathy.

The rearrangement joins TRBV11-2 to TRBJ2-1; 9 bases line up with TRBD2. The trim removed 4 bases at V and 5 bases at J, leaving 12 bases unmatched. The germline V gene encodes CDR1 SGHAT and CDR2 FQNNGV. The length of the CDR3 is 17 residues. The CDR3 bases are TGTGCCAGCAGCTCCCAACCTACGGGACTAGCTGACAATGAGCAGTTCTTC. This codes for CASSSQPTGLADNEQFF.

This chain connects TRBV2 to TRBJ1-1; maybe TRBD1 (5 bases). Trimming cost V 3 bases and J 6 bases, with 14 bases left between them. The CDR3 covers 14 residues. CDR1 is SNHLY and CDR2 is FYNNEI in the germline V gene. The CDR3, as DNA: TGTGCCAGCAGTGATTACAGGATAGGGTCTGAAGCTTTCTTT. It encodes CASSDYRIGSEAFF.

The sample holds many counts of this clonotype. The CDR3 region is CASSLGHPGVTGANVLTF. In nucleotides, the CDR3 is TGTGCCAGCAGCTTAGGGCACCCGGGGGTAACTGGGGCCAACGTCCTGACTTTC. J is TRBJ2-6 and V is TRBV7-2, with D maybe TRBD2 (6 bases). With 1 base removed from V and 2 bases from J, the gap between germline ends came to 15 bases. The germline gives CDR1 SGHTA, CDR2 FQGNSA. The CDR3 is 18 residues long.

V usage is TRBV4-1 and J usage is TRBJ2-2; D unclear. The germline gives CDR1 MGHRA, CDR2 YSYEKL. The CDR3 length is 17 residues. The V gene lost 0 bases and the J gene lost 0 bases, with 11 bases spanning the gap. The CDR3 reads CASSQDSRVPNTGELFF. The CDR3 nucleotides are TGCGCCAGCAGCCAAGATTCCCGGGTACCGAACACCGGGGAGCTGTTTTTT.

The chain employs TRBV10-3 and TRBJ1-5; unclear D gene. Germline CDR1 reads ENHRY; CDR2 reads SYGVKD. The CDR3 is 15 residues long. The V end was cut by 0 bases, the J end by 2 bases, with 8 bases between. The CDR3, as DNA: TGTGCCATCAGTGAGTCAAGTAGTGGCAATCAGCCCCAGCATTTT. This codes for CAISESSSGNQPQHF.

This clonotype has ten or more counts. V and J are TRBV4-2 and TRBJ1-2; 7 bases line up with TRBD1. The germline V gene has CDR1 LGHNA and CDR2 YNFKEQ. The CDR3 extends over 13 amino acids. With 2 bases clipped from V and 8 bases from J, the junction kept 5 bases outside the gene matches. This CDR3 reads CASSQQDRAGYTF. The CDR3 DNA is TGTGCCAGCAGCCAACAAGACAGGGCAGGCTACACCTTC.

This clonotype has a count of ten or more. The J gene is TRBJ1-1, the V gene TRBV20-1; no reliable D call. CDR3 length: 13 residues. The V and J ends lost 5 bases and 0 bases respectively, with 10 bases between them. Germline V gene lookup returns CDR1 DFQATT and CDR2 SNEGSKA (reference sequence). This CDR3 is CSALRLVNTEAFF. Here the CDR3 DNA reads TGCAGTGCTTTACGGCTTGTGAACACTGAAGCTTTCTTT.

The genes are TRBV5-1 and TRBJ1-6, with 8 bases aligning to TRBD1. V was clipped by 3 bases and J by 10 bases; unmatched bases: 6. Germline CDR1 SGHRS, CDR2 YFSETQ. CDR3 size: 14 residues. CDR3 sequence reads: CASSSNRGGSPLHF. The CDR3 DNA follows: TGCGCCAGCAGCTCCAACAGGGGGGGGTCACCCCTCCACTTT. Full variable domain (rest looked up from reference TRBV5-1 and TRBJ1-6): KAGVTQTPRYLIKTRGQQVTLSCSPISGHRSVSWYQQTPGQGLQFLFEYFSETQRNKGNFPGRFSGRQFSNSRSEMNVSTLELGDSALYLCASSSNRGGSPLHFGNGTRLTVT.

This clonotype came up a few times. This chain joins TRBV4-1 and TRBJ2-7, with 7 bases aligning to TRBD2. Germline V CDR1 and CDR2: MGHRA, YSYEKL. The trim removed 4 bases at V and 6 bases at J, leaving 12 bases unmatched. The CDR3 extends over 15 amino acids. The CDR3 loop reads CASSPWLGREREQYF. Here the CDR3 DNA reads TGCGCCAGCAGCCCATGGTTGGGGCGGGAGCGCGAGCAGTACTTC.